Listed here are 16 T cell receptor beta chains from one sample, sequenced in a study of CD8+ T cells in alopecia areata. RNA extraction was followed by reverse transcription into cDNA, which acted as the sequencing template. Generated by immunoSEQ multiplex PCR, the TCRdb table keeps only in-frame clones and is missing some. Of roughly 220,000 clones in the sample, more than 60% were seen once. Stated treatment: oral pan-JAK inhibitor, 5-10 mg twice daily. The sequencing used CD4+ T cells sorted from blood, collected around week 42, from a patient treated with tofacitinib. The receptors were sampled from a human donor with alopecia areata.

The rearrangement uses TRBV6-5 and TRBJ2-7; perhaps D is TRBD1 or TRBD2 (5 bases each). Trimming took 4 bases from V and 1 from J, leaving 8 bases between them. This CDR3 spans 13 amino acids. The V gene's germline CDR1 is MNHEY and CDR2 SVGAGI. CDR3 in amino acids: CASSSGRSYEQYF. CDR3 sequence (DNA): TGTGCCAGCAGTTCGGGACGGTCCTACGAGCAGTACTTC.

This chain uses TRBV30 with TRBJ2-5; a weak D match, TRBD2 (6 bases). CDR1 and CDR2 (germline): GTSNPN, SVGIG (reference sequence). Trimming left V 0 bases short and J 5 bases short, with 10 bases between. The CDR3 covers 13 residues. CDR3 nucleotide sequence: TGTGCCTGGAGTGTAACCAGCGGGGAGACCCAGTACTTC. It codes for CAWSVTSGETQYF.

The gene calls are TRBV30 and TRBJ2-5; perhaps TRBD2 as D (5 bases). The CDR3 runs 13 residues. Trimming removed 3 bases at V and 5 bases at J, with 13 bases between. Germline V CDR1 and CDR2: GTSNPN, SVGIG (reference sequence). CDR3 region: CAWSVGLTETQYF. The CDR3 DNA follows: TGTGCCTGGAGCGTCGGACTCACCGAGACCCAGTACTTC.

A note on this clone: The same CDR3 also results from other DNA sequences found in this sample. This chain joins TRBV29-1 and TRBJ1-5; D might be TRBD1 (5 bases). CDR1 SQVTM and CDR2 ANQGSEA come from the germline V gene. V was shortened by 4 bases and J by 4 bases, with 8 bases between the two germline ends. The CDR3 has 12 amino acids. Here the CDR3 DNA reads TGCAGCGTTGCGGGGGGAAATCAGCCCCAGCATTTT. Amino acid sequence: CSVAGGNQPQHF.

In DNA, the CDR3 is TGCGCCAGTCAACTTGGGGCGGATACGCAGTATTTT. Amino acids: CASQLGADTQYF. The chain couples TRBV10-2 to TRBJ2-3, with D perhaps matching TRBD1 (5 bases). The V gene's germline CDR1 is WSHSY and CDR2 SAAADI. V was cut by 9 bases and J by 6 bases, with 13 bases left in between. CDR3 length: 12 residues.

This clone was counted a few times. The V gene is TRBV6-5, the J gene TRBJ2-7, with 7 bases matching TRBD1. CDR3 length: 13 amino acids. Unmatched junction bases numbered 3, after V lost 4 bases and J lost 3 bases. Germline loops: CDR1 MNHEY, CDR2 SVGAGI. The CDR3 sequence: CASSSPGGYEQYF. The CDR3 coding sequence is TGTGCCAGCAGTTCCCCAGGGGGCTACGAGCAGTACTTC.

There are a few counts of this clone. The CDR3 protein is CSVAKGLYTDTQYF. In nucleotides, the CDR3 is TGCAGCGTCGCCAAGGGTCTCTACACAGATACGCAGTATTTT. J is TRBJ2-3 and V is TRBV29-1; D is undetermined. Per the germline V gene, CDR1 is SQVTM and CDR2 is ANQGSEA. The CDR3 is 14 amino acids. V was clipped by 6 bases and J by 2 bases, with 15 bases between them.

The rearrangement joins TRBV5-1 to TRBJ1-1; the D gene is possibly TRBD1 (5 bases). The length of the CDR3 is 15 residues. V was trimmed by 4 bases and J by 5 bases, leaving 18 bases between them. Germline CDR1 is SGHRS and CDR2 is YFSETQ. This chain's CDR3 is CASSQLGTFFTEAFF. The CDR3 DNA sequence: TGCGCCAGCAGCCAACTGGGGACCTTTTTTACTGAAGCTTTCTTT.

The chain is built from TRBV30 and TRBJ2-2; 7 bases are shared with TRBD2. The V gene end was trimmed by 5 bases and the J gene end by 2 bases; junction bases not matched to a gene: 5. Germline V CDR1 and CDR2: GTSNPN, SVGIG (reference sequence). CDR3 length equals 14 residues. CDR3 loop: CAWARGDNTGELFF. The CDR3 region has the DNA TGTGCCTGGGCCCGGGGGGACAACACCGGGGAGCTGTTTTTT.

This clone has a single count. The chain combines TRBV28 with TRBJ2-7; D possibly uses TRBD1 or TRBD2 (6 bases each). The V gene lost 5 bases and the J gene lost 7 bases, with 27 bases spanning the gap. In germline, CDR1 is MDHEN, CDR2 SYDVKM. The CDR3 is 17 residues long. CDR3 sequence: CASSQGGPGVRRTEQYF. The CDR3 DNA follows: TGTGCCAGCAGTCAAGGGGGACCGGGAGTACGGAGGACAGAGCAGTACTTC. Complete variable domain (other parts from reference TRBV28 and TRBJ2-7): DVKVTQSSRYLVKRTGEKVFLECVQDMDHENMFWYRQDPGLGLRLIYFSYDVKMKEKGDIPEGYSVSREKKERFSLILESASTNQTSMYLCASSQGGPGVRRTEQYFGPGTRLTVT.

The chain carries TRBV30 and TRBJ2-2; a possible D gene is TRBD1 (6 bases). CDR1 and CDR2 from the germline V gene are GTSNPN and SVGIG (reference sequence). Trimming removed 0 bases at V and 5 bases at J, with 19 bases between. This CDR3 contains 17 residues. The CDR3 loop reads CAWSVRGFWTVTGELFF. CDR3 sequence (DNA): TGTGCCTGGAGTGTAAGGGGATTTTGGACAGTGACCGGGGAGCTGTTTTTT.

A word on this clone: The sample has other DNA sequences that encode this CDR3 too. V and J are TRBV5-1 and TRBJ2-5, with D hard to call. CDR3 length: 12 amino acids. Germline CDR1 and CDR2: SGHRS and YFSETQ. V was pared by 5 bases and J by 5 bases, with 10 bases between. The CDR3 region has the DNA TGCGCCAGCAGTTTAATTGGGGAGACCCAGTACTTC. Translated, it gives CASSLIGETQYF.

The chain couples TRBV12-5 to TRBJ2-7; TRBD2 might be the D (6 bases). Looked up from germline, CDR1 is LGHNT and CDR2 is FRNRAP. V was trimmed by 0 bases and J by 1 base, leaving 13 bases between them. The CDR3 extends over 16 amino acids. CDR3 sequence: CASGLVRPGGSYEQYF. The DNA for the CDR3 is TGTGCTAGTGGTTTGGTAAGGCCCGGGGGATCCTACGAGCAGTACTTC.

Only a few counts were recorded for this clone. The chain combines TRBV4-3 with TRBJ1-2; D is ambiguous. CDR3 size: 17 residues. V dropped 0 bases and J dropped 1 base, with 15 bases sitting between them. CDR1 LGHNA and CDR2 YSLEER come from the germline V gene. The chain's CDR3 is CASSQDRIGSVNYGYTF. Written as DNA, the CDR3 is TGCGCCAGCAGCCAAGATAGAATAGGGTCTGTTAACTATGGCTACACCTTC.

This clone was found a few times. V gene TRBV5-1 combines with J gene TRBJ2-6, with D unresolved. The CDR3 has 15 amino acids. V was pared by 0 bases and J by 0 bases, with 4 bases between. CDR1 and CDR2 (germline): SGHRS, YFSETQ. CDR3 sequence (DNA): TGCGCCAGCAGCTTGGATGTCTCTGGGGCCAACGTCCTGACTTTC. This translates into CASSLDVSGANVLTF.

With regard to this clone: At one of its ends the junction is not consistent with the germline gene, which may arise from a read error. The chain employs TRBV7-2 and TRBJ2-3; D is possibly TRBD2 (6 bases). Germline V CDR1 and CDR2: SGHTA, FQGNSA. There are 14 residues in the CDR3. In DNA form, the CDR3 reads TGTGCCAGCAGCTTAGGATCTGCGGGGTCTACGCTGTATTTT. This gives the protein CASSLGSAGSTLYF.